This T cell receptor (beta chain) was obtained from a study of CD8 T cells in ankylosing spondylitis. Findings of the study overall: There was reportedly significant enrichment of clones that were disease-linked in matched ankylosing spondylitis synovial fluid. Ankylosing spondylitis blood appeared to carry a characteristic TCR beta motif of roughly eight highly homologous variants.

The germline V gene encodes CDR1 SGHVS and CDR2 FNYEAQ. The CDR3 runs to 14 residues. V shed 4 bases and J shed 6 bases, with 15 bases lying between them. Construction of TCR beta libraries was performed using quantitative 5'-RACE with molecular barcodes. TCRdb re-analysed the 5' RACE reads in MiXCR, keeping a single row per CDR3 protein. The data contain 450,000 to 550,000 distinct CDR3 sequences, about 5% of them singletons. This clonotype was recorded once. Its matching antigen is unknown. The clonotype was recovered from a male donor with ankylosing spondylitis. Sequencing was carried out using blood, either unsorted or a sorted T cell fraction (not recorded which). The rearrangement uses TRBV7-6 and TRBJ2-5; possibly TRBD2 for D (6 bases). The CDR3 spells CASSSGTSSKTQYF. CDR3 nucleotide sequence: TGTGCCAGCAGCTCGGGCACTAGCTCCAAGACCCAGTACTTC.